This TCR beta chain came from a study of T cell responses to AZD1222 COVID-19 vaccine. Study-level results: Females outnumbered males among donors, who were mostly white British; clonal diversity was possibly underestimated. Baseline seropositives among AZD1222 recipients totaled only 5 to 7.

Remarks on this clone: Its antigen is currently unknown.

The V gene's germline CDR1 is LGHNA and CDR2 YSLEER. The CDR3 runs to 16 residues. Trimming removed 0 bases at V and 7 bases at J, with 13 bases between. Method: immunoSEQ multiplex PCR; TCRdb's copy keeps in-frame clones and lacks some. The sample has more than 120,000 clones, around 90% seen once. Sequenced material: peripheral blood, taken 28 days after the second dose of the MenACWY control vaccine. This TCR was sampled from an adult who received the MenACWY meningococcal vaccine as a control. The rearrangement uses TRBV4-3 and TRBJ1-6, with D possibly being TRBD1 (5 bases). The CDR3 DNA reads TGCGCCAGCAGCCAAGATCAAGGGGCTAGGAATTCACCCCTCCACTTT. It is translated as CASSQDQGARNSPLHF.